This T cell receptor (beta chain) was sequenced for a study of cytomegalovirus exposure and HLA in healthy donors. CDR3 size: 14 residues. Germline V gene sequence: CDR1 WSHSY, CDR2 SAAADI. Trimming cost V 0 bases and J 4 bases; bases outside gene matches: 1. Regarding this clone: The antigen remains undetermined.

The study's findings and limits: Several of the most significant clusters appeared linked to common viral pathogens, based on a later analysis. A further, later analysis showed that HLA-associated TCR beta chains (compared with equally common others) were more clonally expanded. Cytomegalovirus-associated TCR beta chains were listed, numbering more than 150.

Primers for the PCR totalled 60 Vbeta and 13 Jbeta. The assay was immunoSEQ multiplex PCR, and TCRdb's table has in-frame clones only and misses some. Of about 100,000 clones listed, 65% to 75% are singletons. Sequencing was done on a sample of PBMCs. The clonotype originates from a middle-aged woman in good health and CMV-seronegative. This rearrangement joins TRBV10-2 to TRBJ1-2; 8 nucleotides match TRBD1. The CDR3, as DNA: TGCGCCAGCAGTGAGTCTACAGGGGGCTATGGCTACACCTTC. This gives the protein CASSESTGGYGYTF.